The rows below give T cell receptor beta chains drawn from one sample of a study of cytomegalovirus exposure and HLA in healthy donors. The repertoire was sequenced with immunoSEQ multiplex PCR; TCRdb's copy has only in-frame clones and lacks some. The sample consists of more than 150,000 clones, roughly 75% of them appearing once. Sequencing used PBMCs. The receptors shown here come from a woman in her 40s in good health and CMV-seropositive. Each CDR3 is given with its conserved first and last residue. The D gene is left open where the match is weak. Expanded clones are given a class, and other clones once, few, many or no size at all.

cdr3_nt: TGTGCCAGCAGCCATTTACTAGCGGGATGGGTGCCCTCCTACGAGCAGTACTTC
cdr3_aa: CASSHLLAGWVPSYEQYF
clone_size: few
j_call: TRBJ2-7
v_call: TRBV4-2
d_call: TRBD2

cdr3_nt: TGTGCCAGTACCCGCACAGGGGGTCCCTATGGCTACACCTTC
cdr3_aa: CASTRTGGPYGYTF
clone_size: NA
j_call: TRBJ1-2
v_call: TRBV19
d_call: TRBD1

cdr3_nt: TGTGCCAGCAGCTTTGTAAACAATGTTGAAGCTTTCTTT
cdr3_aa: CASSFVNNVEAFF
clone_size: NA
j_call: TRBJ1-1
v_call: TRBV5-4
d_call: NA

cdr3_nt: TGTGCCAGCAGCTCCGGACCGACTACAAACACCGGGGAGCTGTTTTTT
cdr3_aa: CASSSGPTTNTGELFF
clone_size: NA
j_call: TRBJ2-2
v_call: TRBV7-9
d_call: NA

cdr3_nt: TGTGCCAGTAGTATACGGAACACTGAAGCTTTCTTT
cdr3_aa: CASSIRNTEAFF
clone_size: NA
j_call: TRBJ1-1
v_call: TRBV19
d_call: NA

cdr3_nt: TGTGCCAGCTCACCCCTGGGGAGCACTGAAGCTTTCTTT
cdr3_aa: CASSPLGSTEAFF
clone_size: NA
j_call: TRBJ1-1
v_call: TRBV18
d_call: NA

cdr3_nt: TGTGCCAGCAGCCCCCTTCCGACTAGCACAGATACGCAGTATTTT
cdr3_aa: CASSPLPTSTDTQYF
clone_size: once
j_call: TRBJ2-3
v_call: TRBV7-3
d_call: NA

cdr3_nt: TGTGCCAGCAGGGGACAGGGTCGGTGGGACACCGGGGAGCTGTTTTTT
cdr3_aa: CASRGQGRWDTGELFF
clone_size: NA
j_call: TRBJ2-2
v_call: TRBV6-6
d_call: TRBD1

cdr3_nt: TGTGCCAGCAGCCCATCCGGGACTAGGACGAACAATGAGCAGTTCTTC
cdr3_aa: CASSPSGTRTNNEQFF
clone_size: few
j_call: TRBJ2-1
v_call: TRBV7-3
d_call: TRBD2

cdr3_nt: TGTGCCAGCAGCGTAGATGGCGGGATCGTGGGGAAGCAGTACTTC
cdr3_aa: CASSVDGGIVGKQYF
clone_size: once
j_call: TRBJ2-7
v_call: TRBV9
d_call: NA

cdr3_nt: TGCGCCAGCAGCCAAGATCGGGCTCTCAGGGGCCACGAGCAGTACTTC
cdr3_aa: CASSQDRALRGHEQYF
clone_size: NA
j_call: TRBJ2-7
v_call: TRBV4-3
d_call: NA

cdr3_nt: TGCGCCAGCCACGGAGGGACAGGGGCGAGTCTTGACACTGAAGCTTTCTTT
cdr3_aa: CASHGGTGASLDTEAFF
clone_size: NA
j_call: TRBJ1-1
v_call: TRBV5-1
d_call: TRBD1

cdr3_nt: TGTGCCAGCGGACTCTGGGCAGGGGAACAGCCCCAGCATTTT
cdr3_aa: CASGLWAGEQPQHF
clone_size: NA
j_call: TRBJ1-5
v_call: TRBV27
d_call: NA

cdr3_nt: TGTGCCAGCAGTTACTCAGAGGGAATAGTATCAGCTTTCTTT
cdr3_aa: CASSYSEGIVSAFF
clone_size: few
j_call: TRBJ1-1
v_call: TRBV6-6
d_call: NA

cdr3_nt: TGTGCCAGCAGCTTCGGGACTGGCACAGATACGCAGTATTTT
cdr3_aa: CASSFGTGTDTQYF
clone_size: NA
j_call: TRBJ2-3
v_call: TRBV7-2
d_call: NA

cdr3_nt: TGTGCCAGCAGTCGACGACAGGACAATCAGCCCCAGCATTTT
cdr3_aa: CASSRRQDNQPQHF
clone_size: NA
j_call: TRBJ1-5
v_call: TRBV6-4
d_call: NA

cdr3_nt: TGTGCCAGCAGCTTAACCGGGACAGGGGGCGAAGAGCAGTACTTC
cdr3_aa: CASSLTGTGGEEQYF
clone_size: NA
j_call: TRBJ2-7
v_call: TRBV7-3
d_call: TRBD1

cdr3_nt: TGTGCCAGCAGCCTTCCCGGACTAGCGCCCTACAATGAGCAGTTCTTC
cdr3_aa: CASSLPGLAPYNEQFF
clone_size: NA
j_call: TRBJ2-1
v_call: TRBV28
d_call: TRBD2

cdr3_nt: TGTGCCAGCAGCTTGGAGCCTTATCAGCCCCAGCATTTT
cdr3_aa: CASSLEPYQPQHF
clone_size: NA
j_call: TRBJ1-5
v_call: TRBV5-8
d_call: NA

cdr3_nt: TGTGCCAGCACCTTAGGACAGGCGAACACCGGGGAGCTGTTTTTT
cdr3_aa: CASTLGQANTGELFF
clone_size: NA
j_call: TRBJ2-2
v_call: TRBV2
d_call: TRBD1

cdr3_nt: TGTGCCAGCAGTTACTCGAATGGCGGGACCTACGAGCAGTACTTC
cdr3_aa: CASSYSNGGTYEQYF
clone_size: NA
j_call: TRBJ2-7
v_call: TRBV6-6
d_call: NA

cdr3_nt: TGCGCCAGCAGCCAGACCGGGACTAAGCTGTCCGAGCAGTACTTC
cdr3_aa: CASSQTGTKLSEQYF
clone_size: NA
j_call: TRBJ2-7
v_call: TRBV5-1
d_call: TRBD2

cdr3_nt: TGTGCCAGCAGTTTACGGGGACAGGAATTTAACACCATATATTTT
cdr3_aa: CASSLRGQEFNTIYF
clone_size: NA
j_call: TRBJ1-3
v_call: TRBV27
d_call: TRBD1

cdr3_nt: TGCAGTGCTAGGGAGGATGAGCAGTTCTTC
cdr3_aa: CSAREDEQFF
clone_size: NA
j_call: TRBJ2-1
v_call: TRBV20-1
d_call: NA

cdr3_nt: TGTGCCAGCAGCAAATTTGGGGAGCCCAACACTGAAGCTTTCTTT
cdr3_aa: CASSKFGEPNTEAFF
clone_size: NA
j_call: TRBJ1-1
v_call: TRBV21-1
d_call: NA

cdr3_nt: TGTGCCAGCAGCATGAGCTCTGGGGCCAACGTCCTGACTTTC
cdr3_aa: CASSMSSGANVLTF
clone_size: once
j_call: TRBJ2-6
v_call: TRBV7-9
d_call: NA

cdr3_nt: TGTGCCAGCAGTTCCCCCGGACAGGGAGATCAGCCCCAGCATTTT
cdr3_aa: CASSSPGQGDQPQHF
clone_size: NA
j_call: TRBJ1-5
v_call: TRBV6-6
d_call: TRBD1

cdr3_nt: TGTGCCAGCAGTTCCGACAGCTCTGGGGCCAACGTCCTGACTTTC
cdr3_aa: CASSSDSSGANVLTF
clone_size: NA
j_call: TRBJ2-6
v_call: TRBV27
d_call: NA

cdr3_nt: TGCGCCAGCAGCCGGCCCCCAGGAGAGACCCAGTACTTC
cdr3_aa: CASSRPPGETQYF
clone_size: NA
j_call: TRBJ2-5
v_call: TRBV4-1
d_call: NA

cdr3_nt: TGTGCCAGCAGCTTAGGTCTCACACTAGGGTATGGCTACACCTTC
cdr3_aa: CASSLGLTLGYGYTF
clone_size: few
j_call: TRBJ1-2
v_call: TRBV7-8
d_call: NA

cdr3_nt: TGCGCCAGCAGCTCGACTAGCGGGAGCACAGATACGCAGTATTTT
cdr3_aa: CASSSTSGSTDTQYF
clone_size: NA
j_call: TRBJ2-3
v_call: TRBV4-1
d_call: TRBD2

cdr3_nt: TGCGCCAGCAGCCCCGGGGCTAGCGGCTCCTACAATGAGCAGTTCTTC
cdr3_aa: CASSPGASGSYNEQFF
clone_size: NA
j_call: TRBJ2-1
v_call: TRBV5-1
d_call: TRBD2

cdr3_nt: TGTGCCAGCAGTTCTGGGACTAGCGGGATCTACGAGCAGTACTTC
cdr3_aa: CASSSGTSGIYEQYF
clone_size: NA
j_call: TRBJ2-7
v_call: TRBV27
d_call: TRBD2

cdr3_nt: TGTGCCAGCAGCCCAGGGGGTGGCAATCAGCCCCAGCATTTT
cdr3_aa: CASSPGGGNQPQHF
clone_size: NA
j_call: TRBJ1-5
v_call: TRBV28
d_call: TRBD1

cdr3_nt: TGTGCCAGCAGCTTAACAGCAGGGGAAAACACTGAAGCTTTCTTT
cdr3_aa: CASSLTAGENTEAFF
clone_size: NA
j_call: TRBJ1-1
v_call: TRBV7-3
d_call: NA

cdr3_nt: TGTGCCAGCAGCCTGTATCCGGGACTAGCTTACGAGCAGTACTTC
cdr3_aa: CASSLYPGLAYEQYF
clone_size: NA
j_call: TRBJ2-7
v_call: TRBV7-2
d_call: TRBD2

cdr3_nt: TGTGCCAGTAGTTTGGGAGGAGGACTAGCGGGAGAATCCAATGAGCAGTTCTTC
cdr3_aa: CASSLGGGLAGESNEQFF
clone_size: NA
j_call: TRBJ2-1
v_call: TRBV19
d_call: TRBD2

cdr3_nt: TGTGCCAGCAGCTCACCATCGAGCGGGAGGGCCGGCGGGGAGCTGTTTTTT
cdr3_aa: CASSSPSSGRAGGELFF
clone_size: NA
j_call: TRBJ2-2
v_call: TRBV11-3
d_call: TRBD2

cdr3_nt: TGTGCCAGTAGTTCGAGGACTAGCGGGTTAATCTACGAGCAGTACTTC
cdr3_aa: CASSSRTSGLIYEQYF
clone_size: NA
j_call: TRBJ2-7
v_call: TRBV19
d_call: TRBD2

cdr3_nt: TGTGCCAGCAGTTTAGCCGGAGGGGGCGCGAACACTGAAGCTTTCTTT
cdr3_aa: CASSLAGGGANTEAFF
clone_size: few
j_call: TRBJ1-1
v_call: TRBV28
d_call: TRBD1

cdr3_nt: TGTGCCAGCAGCTTGGGGACTAGTCCCCAGTACTTC
cdr3_aa: CASSLGTSPQYF
clone_size: NA
j_call: TRBJ2-5
v_call: TRBV11-3
d_call: TRBD2

cdr3_nt: TGTGCCTGGGGGGGACAGGGTGATCAGCCCCAGCATTTT
cdr3_aa: CAWGGQGDQPQHF
clone_size: NA
j_call: TRBJ1-5
v_call: TRBV30
d_call: TRBD1

cdr3_nt: TGTGCCAGCAGTTTATCGGGAAGGGGGTACCCCTATGGCTACACCTTC
cdr3_aa: CASSLSGRGYPYGYTF
clone_size: NA
j_call: TRBJ1-2
v_call: TRBV27
d_call: NA

cdr3_nt: TGTGCCAGCAGCTTAGATACCCGTAGCGGCGCGGGGTACGAGCAGTACTTC
cdr3_aa: CASSLDTRSGAGYEQYF
clone_size: NA
j_call: TRBJ2-7
v_call: TRBV5-5
d_call: NA

cdr3_nt: TGTGCCAGCATGACCTCCGGGTACACTGAAGCTTTCTTT
cdr3_aa: CASMTSGYTEAFF
clone_size: NA
j_call: TRBJ1-1
v_call: TRBV25-1
d_call: NA

cdr3_nt: TGTGCCAGCAGCGCCCACGGTGGGACAGGGGGCTTCAATGAGCAGTTCTTC
cdr3_aa: CASSAHGGTGGFNEQFF
clone_size: NA
j_call: TRBJ2-1
v_call: TRBV11-1
d_call: TRBD1

cdr3_nt: TGTGCCAGCACGGGGGCGGGAGGTTACGAGCAGTACTTC
cdr3_aa: CASTGAGGYEQYF
clone_size: NA
j_call: TRBJ2-7
v_call: TRBV2
d_call: TRBD2

cdr3_nt: TGTGCCAGTACAGGGGCCGCAACTAATGAAAAACTGTTTTTT
cdr3_aa: CASTGAATNEKLFF
clone_size: NA
j_call: TRBJ1-4
v_call: TRBV7-4
d_call: TRBD1